This is a list of T cell receptor beta chains from one sample in a study of cytomegalovirus exposure and HLA in healthy donors. Profiling relied on immunoSEQ multiplex PCR, and the TCRdb table lists in-frame clones only, not all of them. The sample lists around 130,000 clones, around four fifths occurring once. Source material: PBMCs. The receptors shown here come from a man in his forties in good health and CMV-seronegative. Both conserved end residues are part of each CDR3. A D gene is named only where the DNA matches it firmly. Only part of the rows carry a size: once, few, many, or a class if the clone is expanded.

length	V	J	D	size	CDR3	DNA
16	TRBV14	TRBJ1-2	TRBD1	.	CASSRHTGGSLYGYTF	TGTGCCAGCAGCCGGCACACAGGGGGATCCCTCTATGGCTACACCTTC
17	TRBV11-2	TRBJ2-1	TRBD2	.	CASSLDWTSGRYNEQFF	TGTGCCAGCAGCTTAGATTGGACTAGCGGGAGGTACAATGAGCAGTTCTTC
14	TRBV7-2	TRBJ2-5	.	.	CASSLGAGKETQYF	TGTGCCAGCAGCTTAGGGGCAGGGAAAGAGACCCAGTACTTC
12	TRBV27	TRBJ1-5	.	.	CASSSANQPQHF	TGTGCCAGCAGTTCAGCGAATCAGCCCCAGCATTTT
13	TRBV4-1	TRBJ2-7	.	.	CASSQDPAGEQYF	TGCGCCAGCAGCCAAGATCCAGCGGGCGAGCAGTACTTC
12	TRBV9	TRBJ2-5	.	.	CASSAREETQYF	TGTGCCAGCAGCGCCAGGGAAGAGACCCAGTACTTC
19	TRBV5-1	TRBJ2-7	TRBD2	.	CASSLVGTGLAGAGYEQYF	TGCGCCAGCAGCTTGGTAGGGACCGGACTAGCGGGAGCGGGGTACGAGCAGTACTTC
13	TRBV16	TRBJ1-2	TRBD1	.	CASGQTGDYGYTF	TGTGCCAGCGGGCAGACAGGGGACTATGGCTACACCTTC
15	TRBV7-2	TRBJ1-2	.	.	CASSLLGGANYGYTF	TGTGCCAGCAGCTTACTAGGGGGGGCTAACTATGGCTACACCTTC
12	TRBV27	TRBJ1-1	.	once	CASRGHPSEAFF	TGTGCCAGCAGGGGACATCCATCTGAAGCTTTCTTT
14	TRBV9	TRBJ2-4	TRBD1	.	CASSPTGSSHSQYF	TGTGCCAGCAGCCCGACAGGGTCTTCCCACAGTCAGTACTTC
15	TRBV6-6	TRBJ1-1	.	.	CASSYSWGANTEAFF	TGTGCCAGCAGTTACTCATGGGGCGCTAACACTGAAGCTTTCTTT
15	TRBV5-1	TRBJ2-5	TRBD1	once	CASSFGTGTQETQYF	TGCGCCAGCAGCTTTGGGACAGGGACCCAAGAGACCCAGTACTTC
14	TRBV18	TRBJ2-6	.	.	CAAEDISGANVLTF	TGTGCCGCTGAGGACATCTCTGGGGCCAACGTCCTGACTTTC
15	TRBV19	TRBJ1-5	TRBD1	.	CASSPLGTGDQPQHF	TGTGCCAGTAGCCCACTAGGGACAGGGGATCAGCCCCAGCATTTT
17	TRBV14	TRBJ2-3	.	.	CASSQDLLGASTDTQYF	TGTGCCAGCAGCCAAGACCTACTAGGAGCTAGCACAGATACGCAGTATTTT
13	TRBV30	TRBJ2-7	TRBD2	.	CAWSVRSGSEQYF	TGTGCCTGGAGTGTACGGAGCGGGAGCGAGCAGTACTTC
14	TRBV7-2	TRBJ2-3	.	.	CASSLGRASDTQYF	TGTGCCAGCAGCCTCGGGAGAGCCTCAGATACGCAGTATTTT
12	TRBV28	TRBJ1-2	.	.	CASSFTGYGYTF	TGTGCCAGCAGTTTTACAGGTTATGGCTACACCTTC
15	TRBV7-8	TRBJ1-1	TRBD1	.	CASSLTGDMNTEAFF	TGTGCCAGCAGCTTGACAGGGGATATGAACACTGAAGCTTTCTTT
14	TRBV18	TRBJ1-6	.	.	CASSPDRRNSPLHF	TGTGCCAGCTCACCTGACAGGAGGAATTCACCCCTCCACTTT
14	TRBV5-6	TRBJ1-6	.	.	CASSLFQGISPLHF	TGTGCCAGCAGCTTGTTTCAGGGTATTTCACCCCTCCACTTT
15	TRBV7-2	TRBJ2-1	.	.	CASSSGGIGYNEQFF	TGTGCCAGCAGCTCAGGGGGGATTGGCTACAATGAGCAGTTCTTC
15	TRBV9	TRBJ1-3	.	.	CASSPGTASGNTIYF	TGTGCCAGCAGCCCAGGGACTGCCTCTGGAAACACCATATATTTT
14	TRBV19	TRBJ1-4	.	.	CASAGHATNEKLFF	TGTGCCAGTGCTGGACACGCAACTAATGAAAAACTGTTTTTT
14	TRBV30	TRBJ1-5	TRBD1	.	CAWRLQGLNQPQHF	TGTGCCTGGAGATTACAGGGGCTAAATCAGCCCCAGCATTTT
16	TRBV15	TRBJ2-3	.	.	CATSSSDTFSTDTQYF	TGTGCCACCAGCAGCTCGGACACCTTTAGCACAGATACGCAGTATTTT
13	TRBV6-1	TRBJ2-7	TRBD2	.	CASSREVENEQYF	TGTGCCAGCTCGCGGGAGGTGGAGAACGAGCAGTACTTC
14	TRBV2	TRBJ1-6	.	.	CARDPGGVNSPLHF	TGTGCCAGAGACCCGGGGGGGGTGAATTCACCCCTCCACTTT
17	TRBV19	TRBJ2-2	TRBD2	.	CASRGGIGLAYTGELFF	TGTGCCAGTAGGGGCGGGATCGGACTAGCCTACACCGGGGAGCTGTTTTTT
15	TRBV27	TRBJ2-7	TRBD2	.	CASSGPGLADYEQYF	TGTGCCAGCAGCGGACCGGGACTAGCAGACTACGAGCAGTACTTC
13	TRBV7-3	TRBJ2-5	.	.	CASSLAGGETQYF	TGTGCCAGCAGCTTGGCTGGTGGAGAGACCCAGTACTTC
18	TRBV10-2	TRBJ1-5	TRBD1	.	CASAPLRGTGGGNQPQHF	TGCGCCAGCGCCCCCCTCCGTGGGACAGGGGGCGGAAATCAGCCCCAGCATTTT
15	TRBV7-2	TRBJ2-3	.	once	CASSFGGGSKNTQYF	TGTGCCAGCAGCTTCGGAGGCGGGTCAAAGAATACGCAGTATTTT
18	TRBV27	TRBJ1-1	TRBD1	.	CASSSLPGQGRVGTEAFF	TGTGCCAGCAGTTCCTTACCGGGACAGGGGAGAGTTGGCACTGAAGCTTTCTTT
14	TRBV7-2	TRBJ1-5	TRBD1	.	CASRLDRVSGPQHF	TGTGCCAGCAGGCTAGACAGGGTCTCTGGGCCCCAGCATTTT
11	TRBV19	TRBJ1-2	.	.	CASSIQGLYTF	TGTGCCAGTAGTATACAGGGACTCTACACCTTC
15	TRBV4-3	TRBJ2-2	TRBD2	.	CASSLGLAWTGELFF	TGCGCCAGCAGCCTGGGACTAGCGTGGACCGGGGAGCTGTTTTTT
10	TRBV28	TRBJ1-1	.	once	CASSSLEAFF	TGTGCCAGCAGCTCCCTAGAAGCTTTCTTT
18	TRBV4-2	TRBJ2-7	.	.	CASSQEGLQGDWTYEQYF	TGTGCCAGCAGCCAAGAAGGCCTCCAGGGGGACTGGACCTACGAGCAGTACTTC
16	TRBV5-6	TRBJ2-3	TRBD2	.	CASSFRVGGSSDTQYF	TGTGCCAGCAGCTTCAGGGTTGGCGGGAGTTCGGATACGCAGTATTTT
15	TRBV19	TRBJ1-5	TRBD1	few	CASRRDSYSNQPQHF	TGTGCCAGTCGACGGGACAGTTATAGCAATCAGCCCCAGCATTTT
17	TRBV4-1	TRBJ1-1	.	once	CASSPSLQGLGLSEAFF	TGCGCCAGCAGCCCAAGCCTCCAAGGACTAGGGCTGTCTGAAGCTTTCTTT
15	TRBV7-9	TRBJ2-7	TRBD1	.	CASSGKTGFMGEQYF	TGTGCCAGCAGCGGAAAGACAGGGTTCATGGGCGAGCAGTACTTC
14	TRBV7-9	TRBJ2-5	TRBD2	.	CASSLGSGKETQYF	TGTGCCAGCAGCCTAGGGAGCGGGAAAGAGACCCAGTACTTC
13	TRBV7-9	TRBJ1-1	TRBD1	.	CASSFTGVTEAFF	TGTGCCAGCAGCTTCACAGGGGTCACTGAAGCTTTCTTT
15	TRBV19	TRBJ2-3	TRBD1	.	CASSIYDRGTDTQYF	TGTGCCAGTAGTATTTATGACAGGGGAACAGATACGCAGTATTTT
16	TRBV9	TRBJ1-4	.	.	CASSVSGGGVQEKLFF	TGTGCCAGCAGCGTAAGCGGCGGAGGGGTACAGGAAAAACTGTTTTTT
14	TRBV15	TRBJ1-2	.	.	CATSRDTGNYGYTF	TGTGCCACCAGCAGAGACACAGGGAACTATGGCTACACCTTC
16	TRBV27	TRBJ1-5	.	.	CASSAHREMSNQPQHF	TGTGCCAGCAGTGCACACAGGGAAATGAGCAATCAGCCCCAGCATTTT
13	TRBV7-2	TRBJ1-1	.	.	CASSADYKGYAFF	TGTGCCAGCAGCGCCGACTATAAAGGGTACGCTTTCTTT
12	TRBV28	TRBJ1-1	TRBD1	.	CASSPQGAEAFF	TGTGCCAGCAGTCCCCAGGGGGCTGAAGCTTTCTTT
13	TRBV2	TRBJ2-4	TRBD2	.	CASTGGSWNIQYF	TGTGCCAGCACCGGCGGGAGTTGGAACATTCAGTACTTC
15	TRBV29-1	TRBJ2-3	TRBD2	.	CSVRAAGGNSGTQYF	TGCAGCGTGAGGGCAGCGGGAGGGAATTCGGGTACGCAGTATTTT
16	TRBV4-2	TRBJ1-4	TRBD1	.	CASSHKTTGIGEKLFF	TGTGCCAGCAGCCATAAGACGACAGGGATCGGAGAAAAACTGTTTTTT
16	TRBV5-4	TRBJ1-2	.	.	CASSWDIRDDNYGYTF	TGTGCCAGCAGCTGGGACATTAGAGATGATAACTATGGCTACACCTTC
13	TRBV25-1	TRBJ2-1	.	once	CASRTTTKNEQFF	TGTGCCAGCCGGACTACCACAAAGAATGAGCAGTTCTTC
15	TRBV7-2	TRBJ2-7	TRBD1	.	CASSLGLDRGSEQYF	TGTGCCAGCAGCTTAGGACTGGACAGGGGCTCTGAGCAGTACTTC
15	TRBV2	TRBJ2-3	TRBD1	.	CASRDRGWGTDTQYF	TGTGCCAGCAGGGACAGGGGATGGGGCACAGATACGCAGTATTTT
14	TRBV30	TRBJ2-1	.	.	CAWSAQGTYNEQFF	TGTGCCTGGAGTGCCCAGGGAACCTACAATGAGCAGTTCTTC